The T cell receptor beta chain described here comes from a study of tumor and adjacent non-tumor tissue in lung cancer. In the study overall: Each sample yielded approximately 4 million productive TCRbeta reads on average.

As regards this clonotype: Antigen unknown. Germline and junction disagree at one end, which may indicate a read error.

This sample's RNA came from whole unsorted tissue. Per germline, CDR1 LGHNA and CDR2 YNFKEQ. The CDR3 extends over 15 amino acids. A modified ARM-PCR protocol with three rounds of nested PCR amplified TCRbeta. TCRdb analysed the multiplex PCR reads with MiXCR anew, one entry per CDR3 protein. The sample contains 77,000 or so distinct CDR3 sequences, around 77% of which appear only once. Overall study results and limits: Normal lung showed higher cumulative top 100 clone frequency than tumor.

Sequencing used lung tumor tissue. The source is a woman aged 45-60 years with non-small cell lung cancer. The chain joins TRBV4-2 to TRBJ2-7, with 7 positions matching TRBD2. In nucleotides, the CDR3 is TGTGCCAGAAGCCATGATGCTGGCGGGAGTATCGAGCAGTACTTC. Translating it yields CARSHDAGGSIEQYF.